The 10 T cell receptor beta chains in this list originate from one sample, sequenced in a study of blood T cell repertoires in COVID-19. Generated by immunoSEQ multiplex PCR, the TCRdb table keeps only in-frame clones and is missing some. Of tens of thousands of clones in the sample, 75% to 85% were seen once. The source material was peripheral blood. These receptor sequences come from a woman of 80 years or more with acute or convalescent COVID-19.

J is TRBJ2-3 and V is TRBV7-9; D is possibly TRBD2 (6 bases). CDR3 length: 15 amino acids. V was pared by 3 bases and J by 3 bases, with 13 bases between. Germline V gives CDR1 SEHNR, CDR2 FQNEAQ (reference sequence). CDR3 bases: TGTGCCAGCAGCTTGATACGTGGGACTACAGATACGCAGTATTTT. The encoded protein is CASSLIRGTTDTQYF.

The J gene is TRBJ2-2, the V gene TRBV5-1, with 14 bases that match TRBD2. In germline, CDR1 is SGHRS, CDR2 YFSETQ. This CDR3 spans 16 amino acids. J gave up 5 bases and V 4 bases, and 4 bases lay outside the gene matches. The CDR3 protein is CASSGGLAGVTGELFF. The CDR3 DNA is TGCGCCAGCAGCGGGGGACTAGCGGGAGTGACCGGGGAGCTGTTTTTT.

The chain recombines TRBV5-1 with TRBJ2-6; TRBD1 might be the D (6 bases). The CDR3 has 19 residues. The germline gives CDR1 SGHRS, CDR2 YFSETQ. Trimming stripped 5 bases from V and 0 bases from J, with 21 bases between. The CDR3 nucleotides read TGCGCCAGCAGGACCCCCGGACAGCAGACCTCCTCTGGGGCCAACGTCCTGACTTTC. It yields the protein CASRTPGQQTSSGANVLTF.

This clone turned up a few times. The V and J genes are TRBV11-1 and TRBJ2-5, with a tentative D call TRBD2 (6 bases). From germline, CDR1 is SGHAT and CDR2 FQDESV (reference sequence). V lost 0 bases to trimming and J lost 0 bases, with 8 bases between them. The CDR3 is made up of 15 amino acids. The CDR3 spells CASSLAGGYQETQYF. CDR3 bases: TGTGCCAGCAGCTTAGCGGGGGGTTACCAAGAGACCCAGTACTTC.

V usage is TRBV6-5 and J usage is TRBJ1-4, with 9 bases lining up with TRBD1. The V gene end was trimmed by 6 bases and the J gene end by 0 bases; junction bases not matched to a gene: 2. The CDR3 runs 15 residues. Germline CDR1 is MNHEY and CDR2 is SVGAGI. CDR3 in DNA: TGTGCCAGCAGGGACAGGGGTGCAACTAATGAAAAACTGTTTTTT. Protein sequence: CASRDRGATNEKLFF.

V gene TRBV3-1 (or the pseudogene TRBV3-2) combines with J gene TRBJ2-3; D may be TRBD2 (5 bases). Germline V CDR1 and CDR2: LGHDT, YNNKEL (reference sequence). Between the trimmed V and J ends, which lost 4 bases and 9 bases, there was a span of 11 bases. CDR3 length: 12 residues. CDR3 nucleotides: TGTGCCAGCAGCCCCGGACTCTACACGCAGTATTTT. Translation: CASSPGLYTQYF.

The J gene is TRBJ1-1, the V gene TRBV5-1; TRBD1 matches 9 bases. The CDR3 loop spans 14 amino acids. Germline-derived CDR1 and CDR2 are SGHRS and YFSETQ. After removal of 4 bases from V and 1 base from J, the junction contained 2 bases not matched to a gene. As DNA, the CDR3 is TGCGCCAGCAGCCTGACAGGGGGGAACACTGAAGCTTTCTTT. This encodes CASSLTGGNTEAFF.

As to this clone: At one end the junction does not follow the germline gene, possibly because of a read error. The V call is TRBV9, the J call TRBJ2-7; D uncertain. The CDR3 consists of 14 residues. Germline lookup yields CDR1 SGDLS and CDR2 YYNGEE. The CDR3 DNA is TGTGCCAGCAGCCCCCCCGGTCGCTCCAACGAGCAGTACTTC. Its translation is CASSPPGRSNEQYF.

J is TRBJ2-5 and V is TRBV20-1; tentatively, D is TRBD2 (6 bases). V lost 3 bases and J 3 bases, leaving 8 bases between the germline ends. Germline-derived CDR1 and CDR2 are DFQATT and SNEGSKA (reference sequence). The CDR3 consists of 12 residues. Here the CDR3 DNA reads TGCAGTGCTAGTACGGGAGAAGAGACCCAGTACTTC. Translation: CSASTGEETQYF.

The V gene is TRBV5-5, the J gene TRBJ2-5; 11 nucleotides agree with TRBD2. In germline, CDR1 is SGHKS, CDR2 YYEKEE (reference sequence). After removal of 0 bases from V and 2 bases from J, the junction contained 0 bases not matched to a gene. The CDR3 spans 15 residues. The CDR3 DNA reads TGTGCCAGCAGCTTGGGACTAGCGGGACAAGAGACCCAGTACTTC. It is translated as CASSLGLAGQETQYF.